The rows below give T cell receptor beta chains drawn from one sample of a study of blood T cell repertoires in COVID-19. Some clones are missing from TCRdb's copy, which holds only in-frame ones; the method was immunoSEQ multiplex PCR. Seen here are some 68,000 clones, about 86% observed once, and the top ten hold roughly 27%. The sample comprised peripheral blood. The receptors come from a man aged 70-80 years with acute or convalescent COVID-19. Both conserved end residues are part of each CDR3. D genes are given only for firm matches. Clone size, where shown, is once, few, many, or a class for clones that have expanded.

NA | TRBJ2-1 | TRBV5-1 | NA | CASSLEQTYNEQFF | TGCGCCAGCAGCTTGGAGCAAACCTACAATGAGCAGTTCTTC
NA | TRBJ2-3 | TRBV4-1 | NA | CASSQDPRTAKQYF | TGCGCCAGCAGCCAAGATCCTAGGACAGCAAAGCAGTATTTT
NA | TRBJ2-7 | TRBV6-5 | NA | CASSLSGGPSYEQYF | TGTGCCAGCAGCCTGTCAGGGGGGCCGTCCTACGAGCAGTACTTC
NA | TRBJ2-1 | TRBV2 | TRBD2 | CASRITSGSGGEQFF | TGTGCCAGCAGAATTACTAGCGGGAGCGGGGGTGAGCAGTTCTTC
NA | TRBJ2-3 | TRBV18 | TRBD1 | CASSARTGGTTDTQYF | TGTGCCAGCTCAGCCCGGACAGGGGGCACGACAGATACGCAGTATTTT
once | TRBJ2-6 | TRBV2 | TRBD1 | CASQGAGGANVLTF | TGTGCCTCTCAGGGGGCGGGAGGGGCCAACGTCCTGACTTTC
NA | TRBJ2-2 | TRBV2 | NA | CASSGALPGELFF | TGTGCCAGCAGTGGGGCCCTGCCCGGGGAGCTGTTTTTT
NA | TRBJ2-7 | TRBV11-3 | NA | CASFRHPWVTEQYF | TGTGCCAGCTTTCGACACCCCTGGGTGACCGAGCAGTACTTC
few | TRBJ2-3 | TRBV28 | TRBD2 | CASSLGTSGTDTQYF | TGTGCCAGCAGTTTGGGGACTAGCGGCACAGATACGCAGTATTTT
NA | TRBJ2-3 | TRBV9 | TRBD2 | CASSTRTSKDTQYF | TGTGCCAGCAGCACTCGGACTAGTAAGGATACGCAGTATTTT
NA | TRBJ2-1 | TRBV5-1 | NA | CASSLEVLGLASYNEQFF | TGCGCCAGCAGCTTGGAAGTACTAGGACTCGCCTCCTACAATGAGCAGTTCTTC
once | TRBJ2-1 | TRBV7-2 | TRBD2 | CASTPASGYNEQFF | TGTGCCAGCACCCCGGCTAGCGGTTACAATGAGCAGTTCTTC
once | TRBJ2-7 | TRBV27 | NA | CASSFSRGPYEQYF | TGTGCCAGCAGTTTCTCGCGGGGGCCCTACGAGCAGTACTTC
NA | TRBJ2-5 | TRBV5-1 | TRBD1 | CASSPQGFARETQYF | TGCGCCAGCAGCCCACAGGGGTTCGCGCGAGAGACCCAGTACTTC
NA | TRBJ2-1 | TRBV4-1 | TRBD2 | CASSPILAGGRNEQFF | TGCGCCAGCAGCCCGATACTAGCGGGAGGTCGCAATGAGCAGTTCTTC
NA | TRBJ2-5 | TRBV7-2 | TRBD2 | CASSAGLAGETQYF | TGTGCCAGCAGCGCGGGACTAGCGGGAGAGACCCAGTACTTC
NA | TRBJ2-3 | TRBV7-2 | NA | CASSFSPGTDTQYF | TGTGCCAGCAGCTTCAGTCCTGGCACAGATACGCAGTATTTT
NA | TRBJ1-5 | TRBV7-2 | NA | CASSLHRPENQPQHF | TGTGCCAGCAGCTTGCATAGGCCGGAGAATCAGCCCCAGCATTTT
NA | TRBJ1-1 | TRBV29-1 | NA | CSVDAGNTEAFF | TGCAGCGTTGATGCAGGGAACACTGAAGCTTTCTTT
NA | TRBJ1-1 | TRBV5-4 | NA | CASSFWQQNTEAFF | TGTGCCAGCAGCTTTTGGCAACAGAACACTGAAGCTTTCTTT
NA | TRBJ2-5 | TRBV7-9 | TRBD2 | CASTQAGEETQYF | TGTGCCAGCACCCAGGCGGGAGAAGAGACCCAGTACTTC
NA | TRBJ1-1 | TRBV10-1 | NA | CASSRTEGTEAFF | TGCGCCAGCAGTCGGACAGAGGGGACTGAAGCTTTCTTT
NA | TRBJ1-1 | TRBV12-3/TRBV12-4 | NA | CASSLRGDTEAFF | TGTGCCAGCAGCCTGCGGGGGGACACTGAAGCTTTCTTT
once | TRBJ1-2 | TRBV29-1 | NA | CSVEEYVLADYGYTF | TGCAGCGTTGAAGAGTACGTGCTGGCAGACTATGGCTACACCTTC
NA | TRBJ1-5 | TRBV29-1 | NA | CSVAPGGGNQPQHF | TGCAGCGTCGCCCCGGGGGGCGGCAATCAGCCCCAGCATTTT